The present TCR beta chain was sequenced within a study of T cell responses to AZD1222 COVID-19 vaccine. Measured with immunoSEQ multiplex PCR; TCRdb has only the in-frame clones, and not every one. The sample carries 130,000 or so clones, approximately 90% recorded once. Germline trimming cut 5 bases from V and 1 base from J; bases unmatched to any gene: 4. CDR1 and CDR2 from the germline V gene are SGHTA and FQGNSA. The CDR3 covers 15 residues. This clone turned up a few times. As yet, its antigen is unknown. Study conclusions and caveats: Rises in breadth and depth of Spike-specific TCRs came after two AZD1222 doses. Donors were chiefly white British, with a greater number of females, and clonal diversity was perhaps underestimated.

The sample in question was peripheral blood, obtained on day 0 of AZD1222 vaccination. This chain uses TRBV7-2 with TRBJ2-5; 10 bases align to TRBD1. The origin of this receptor is an adult in good health. The CDR3 nucleotides read TGTGCCAGCAGCACGGGACAGGGGCGCCAAGAGACCCAGTACTTC. It codes for CASSTGQGRQETQYF.